This T cell receptor (beta chain) was identified in a study of preoperative IRX-2 immunotherapy in early breast cancer. The V and J ends lost 0 bases and 0 bases respectively, with 16 bases between them. The length of the CDR3 is 18 residues. Germline V gene sequence: CDR1 SGHRS, CDR2 YFSETQ. Profiling relied on immunoSEQ multiplex PCR, and the TCRdb table lists in-frame clones only, not all of them. Of around 95,000 clones listed, approximately 90% are singletons. Regarding treatment: preoperative locoregional IRX-2 cytokine immunotherapy. This specimen consisted of tumor tissue, obtained after IRX-2 immunotherapy. The chain carries TRBV5-1 and TRBJ2-1; D is uncertain. The sequence derives from a human donor with breast cancer. CDR3 in amino acids: CASSLGATAASSYNEQFF. CDR3 coding DNA: TGCGCCAGCAGCTTGGGGGCTACGGCTGCGAGCTCCTACAATGAGCAGTTCTTC.